A single sample is the source of the 6 T cell receptor beta chains below, sequenced in a study of beta chain features in type 1 diabetes. Investigators reverse transcribed all isolated RNA, so they sequenced expressed TCRB transcripts. Repertoires were generated with immunoSEQ multiplex PCR, while TCRdb's copy carries only in-frame clones and drops some. This table holds about 250,000 clones, roughly 13% found once. The specimen sequenced was naive CD4+ T cells from blood. These receptors all stem from a woman aged 40 to 50 in good health.

This clone was detected a few times. This chain's CDR3 is CASSAGGAGTGELFF. CDR3 coding DNA: TGTGCCAGTAGCGCAGGGGGCGCGGGCACCGGGGAGCTGTTTTTT. The chain employs TRBV19 and TRBJ2-2; 8 bases match TRBD1. CDR1 is LNHDA, CDR2 SQIVND, per germline (reference sequence). V lost 6 bases, J lost 4 bases, and 7 bases stayed unmatched. The CDR3 sequence is 15 residues long.

Worth noting for this clone: Other DNA sequences of this sample code for an identical CDR3. This rearrangement joins TRBV5-1 to TRBJ2-1, with TRBD2 matching over 10 bases. In germline, CDR1 is SGHRS, CDR2 YFSETQ. CDR3 length equals 15 residues. The trim removed 1 base at V and 4 bases at J, leaving 2 bases unmatched. CDR3 loop: CASSLTSGAYNEQFF. CDR3 DNA: TGCGCCAGCAGCTTGACTAGCGGGGCGTACAATGAGCAGTTCTTC. Variable domain in full (rest from reference TRBV5-1 and TRBJ2-1): KAGVTQTPRYLIKTRGQQVTLSCSPISGHRSVSWYQQTPGQGLQFLFEYFSETQRNKGNFPGRFSGRQFSNSRSEMNVSTLELGDSALYLCASSLTSGAYNEQFFGPGTRLTVL.

This clone was found a few times. The chain employs TRBV5-6 and TRBJ2-5, with D unresolved. Deletions cut 4 bases from V and 8 bases from J, with 9 bases between. There are 11 residues in the CDR3. The germline CDR1 and CDR2 sequences are SGHDT and YYEEEE. The CDR3 protein is CASSTENTQYF. CDR3 DNA sequence: TGTGCCAGCAGCACCGAGAATACCCAGTACTTC.

This clone turned up a few times. The chain is built from TRBV4-1 and TRBJ1-6; D uncertain. The V end was cut by 1 base, the J end by 10 bases, with 14 bases between. Germline lookup yields CDR1 MGHRA and CDR2 YSYEKL. The CDR3 is 15 amino acids. CDR3 sequence reads: CASSQGQVAGSPLHF. The CDR3 DNA is TGCGCCAGCAGCCAAGGACAAGTAGCGGGGTCACCCCTCCACTTT.

This clone was counted only a few times. This chain connects TRBV29-1 to TRBJ2-2; 10 bases map to TRBD2. Germline loops: CDR1 SQVTM, CDR2 ANQGSEA. J gave up 1 base and V 5 bases, and 7 bases lay outside the gene matches. The CDR3 length is 16 residues. In DNA, the CDR3 is TGCAGCGTTCTTCTCAGACTAGCGGGGAACACCGGGGAGCTGTTTTTT. This translates into CSVLLRLAGNTGELFF.

This clone was seen a few times. CDR3 in amino acids: CASSLSDRGYGYTF. The CDR3 nucleotides read TGTGCCAGCAGTTTATCCGACAGGGGGTATGGCTACACCTTC. V usage is TRBV28 and J usage is TRBJ1-2; TRBD1 aligns across 9 bases. CDR1 MDHEN and CDR2 SYDVKM come from the germline V gene. V was clipped by 1 base and J by 5 bases; unmatched bases: 2. This CDR3 has 14 amino acids.